The 27 T cell receptor beta chains listed next were all sequenced from one sample in a study of early T cells in non-severe SARS-CoV-2 infection. MiXCR was run by TCRdb on the 5' RACE reads, yielding one entry per CDR3 protein. The table lists tens of thousands of distinct CDR3 sequences, 10% to 15% of them singletons, with about 3.9% in the top ten. Specimen: whole blood. These receptors came from an adult who was a healthcare worker with PCR-confirmed SARS-CoV-2 infection or an uninfected control (not recorded which).

This clonotype was seen repeatedly, ten times or more. This chain joins TRBV5-1 and TRBJ2-4; 10 bases align to TRBD1. Germline V gene sequence: CDR1 SGHRS, CDR2 YFSETQ. This CDR3 region has 16 residues. The ends lost 4 bases at V and 1 base at J; junction bases unmatched: 5. The CDR3 is CASSPLGQGAKNIQYF. The CDR3 region has the DNA TGCGCCAGCAGCCCCTTGGGACAGGGGGCCAAAAACATTCAGTACTTC.

Turning to this clonotype: A read error may be the cause here, since a much bigger clone is one base away. This chain uses TRBV20-1 with TRBJ2-1, with a tentative D call TRBD2 (7 bases). The CDR3 length is 15 residues. Trimming left V 4 bases short and J 9 bases short, with 22 bases between. CDR1 and CDR2 from the germline V gene are DFQATT and SNEGSKA (reference sequence). As DNA, the CDR3 is TGCAGTGCTACCCCCCTGAGGCTAGCGGACAGTGAGCAGTTCTTC. Translating it yields CSATPLRLADSEQFF.

This clonotype was seen a handful of times. The chain combines TRBV6-2 or TRBV6-3 with TRBJ2-1; TRBD1 is a possible D gene (5 bases). Deletions cut 6 bases from V and 2 bases from J, with 17 bases between. The CDR3 runs 16 residues. The germline V gene encodes CDR1 MNHEY and CDR2 SVGEGT. The CDR3 region has the DNA TGTGCCAGCAGACGACAGACGAGTCGAACCTACAATGAGCAGTTCTTC. Its protein product is CASRRQTSRTYNEQFF.

This clonotype has only a few counts. The gene calls are TRBV28 and TRBJ2-5, with 10 bases identical to TRBD2. V lost 11 bases to trimming and J lost 10 bases; unmatched junction nucleotides: 13. Germline V gives CDR1 MDHEN, CDR2 SYDVKM. The CDR3 length is 13 residues. In DNA form, the CDR3 reads TGTGCCGTCCGGACTAGCGGACTGGGCGGCCAGTACTTC. It is translated as CAVRTSGLGGQYF.

At least ten counts were recorded for this clonotype. The V gene is TRBV5-4, the J gene TRBJ2-1; the D gene is possibly TRBD2 (6 bases). With 0 bases removed from V and 9 bases from J, the gap between germline ends came to 19 bases. This CDR3 region has 16 residues. CDR1 and CDR2 from the germline V gene are SGHNT and YYREEE (reference sequence). The CDR3 sequence is CASSLGTGTHGSEQFF. The CDR3 DNA follows: TGTGCCAGCAGCTTGGGAACCGGGACCCACGGGAGTGAGCAGTTCTTC.

The chain links TRBV29-1 to TRBJ2-1, with D possibly TRBD1 on 5 matching bases. Germline V gives CDR1 SQVTM, CDR2 ANQGSEA. This CDR3 has 13 residues. V lost 4 bases and J lost 5, with 12 bases in between. CDR3 in DNA: TGCAGCGTTGTTAGACAGAGTCACAATGAGCAGTTCTTC. Its protein product is CSVVRQSHNEQFF.

This clonotype was observed a handful of times. The V gene is TRBV6-2 or TRBV6-3, the J gene TRBJ2-1; 8 bases align to TRBD2. The germline V gene encodes CDR1 MNHEY and CDR2 SVGEGT. This CDR3 is built from 14 residues. The junction had 7 bases not matched to a gene; V was cut back by 6 bases and J by 6 bases. CDR3 DNA sequence: TGTGCCAGCAGCCCTCAGACTAGCGTCAATGAGCAGTTCTTC. Encoded protein: CASSPQTSVNEQFF.

This clonotype was detected a few times. The CDR3: CASSPQMSGLEVEAFF. The CDR3 DNA reads as TGTGCCAGCTCACCACAAATGAGCGGACTTGAGGTTGAAGCTTTCTTT. This chain uses TRBV18 with TRBJ1-1; D remains unclear. V was clipped by 1 base and J by 7 bases, with 19 bases between them. This CDR3 is built from 16 residues. From germline, CDR1 is KGHSH and CDR2 LQKENI.

This chain uses TRBV28 with TRBJ1-1; a possible D gene is TRBD1 (6 bases). This CDR3 region has 14 residues. In germline, CDR1 is MDHEN, CDR2 SYDVKM. V dropped 8 bases and J dropped 4 bases, with 17 bases sitting between them. CDR3 loop: CASALRGLGTEAFF. CDR3 coding DNA: TGTGCCAGCGCCCTTCGGGGGCTGGGCACTGAAGCTTTCTTT.

This clonotype was seen at least ten times. This chain joins TRBV5-1 and TRBJ1-6, with D unclear. Germline lookup yields CDR1 SGHRS and CDR2 YFSETQ. The ends were cut back, 0 bases at V and 7 bases at J, with 5 bases in the middle. This CDR3 is built from 13 residues. The CDR3 nucleotides read TGCGCCAGCAGCTTGGAGGCCAATTCACCCCTCCACTTT. Protein product: CASSLEANSPLHF.

This clonotype was found a few times. V usage is TRBV7-8 and J usage is TRBJ1-1; D unresolved. Germline assignment: CDR1 SGHVS and CDR2 FQNEAQ. V was trimmed by 1 base and J by 0 bases, leaving 6 bases between them. The CDR3 contains 14 residues. The CDR3 spells CASSLVTMNTEAFF. CDR3 coding DNA: TGTGCCAGCAGCTTAGTGACGATGAACACTGAAGCTTTCTTT.

This clonotype turned up a few times. The chain carries TRBV20-1 and TRBJ2-3; TRBD2 matches at 9 bases. The CDR3 totals 15 residues. Trimming removed 6 bases from V and 0 bases from J; junction bases left unmatched: 7. Germline V gives CDR1 DFQATT, CDR2 SNEGSKA (reference sequence). CDR3 sequence: CSAIGGRASTDTQYF. As DNA, the CDR3 is TGCAGTGCCATTGGCGGGAGGGCTAGCACAGATACGCAGTATTTT.

J is TRBJ2-1 and V is TRBV7-2; D is possibly TRBD1 or TRBD2 (5 bases each). CDR3 size: 15 residues. Germline V CDR1 and CDR2: SGHTA, FQGNSA. V lost 7 bases to trimming and J lost 5 bases, with 18 bases between them. The CDR3 nucleotides read TGTGCCAGCATTTTAATGGGGGTAGGGAACAATGAGCAGTTCTTC. Its translation is CASILMGVGNNEQFF.

The chain carries TRBV29-1 and TRBJ1-2; D gene uncertain. With 5 bases removed from V and 2 bases from J, the gap between germline ends came to 12 bases. The length of the CDR3 is 13 residues. Germline assignment: CDR1 SQVTM and CDR2 ANQGSEA. CDR3 coding DNA: TGCAGCGTTCCCCGGGCCTCGAACTATGGCTACACCTTC. Amino acid sequence: CSVPRASNYGYTF.

This clonotype was counted at least ten times. The chain joins TRBV27 to TRBJ2-2, with 10 nucleotides matching TRBD2. The CDR3 has 16 amino acids. Germline CDR1 and CDR2: MNHEY and SMNVEV (reference sequence). Trimming removed 6 bases from V and 7 bases from J; junction bases left unmatched: 11. The CDR3 coding sequence is TGTGCCAGCAGCAAAACTAGCGGGGTAACCCACGGGGAGCTGTTTTTT. It is translated as CASSKTSGVTHGELFF.

This chain uses TRBV7-4 with TRBJ1-3, with D maybe TRBD1 (5 bases). Germline V gene lookup returns CDR1 SGHVT and CDR2 SQSDAQ. V was trimmed by 0 bases and J by 2 bases, leaving 11 bases between them. This CDR3 region has 16 residues. In DNA, the CDR3 is TGTGCCAGCAGCTTAGCTGGACATACCCCTGGAAACACCATATATTTT. Its protein is CASSLAGHTPGNTIYF. Full variable domain (outside the CDR3, taken from reference TRBV7-4 and TRBJ1-3): GAGVSQSPRYKVAKRGRDVALRCDSISGHVTLYWYRQTLGQGSEVLTYSQSDAQRDKSGRPSGRFSAERPERSVSTLKIQRTEQGDSAVYLCASSLAGHTPGNTIYFGEGSWLTVV.

This clonotype came up many times. This rearrangement joins TRBV19 to TRBJ2-1, with D possibly matching TRBD2 (5 bases). V was clipped by 2 bases and J by 6 bases, with 14 bases between them. CDR1 is LNHDA and CDR2 is SQIVND in the germline V gene (reference sequence). The CDR3 runs 15 residues. The CDR3 DNA is TGTGCCAGTAGTATACCCGGGGTGGGGTTCAATGAGCAGTTCTTC. Translated, it gives CASSIPGVGFNEQFF. Looking up the rest from reference TRBV19 and TRBJ2-1 gives the full variable domain: DGGITQSPKYLFRKEGQNVTLSCEQNLNHDAMYWYRQDPGQGLRLIYYSQIVNDFQKGDIAEGYSVSREKKESFPLTVTSAQKNPTAFYLCASSIPGVGFNEQFFGPGTRLTVL.

This clonotype was seen many times. V gene TRBV21-1 combines with J gene TRBJ2-2; the tabulated D call, TRBD2, remains unverified against the DNA. TRBV21-1 is an annotated pseudogene. This CDR3 is 16 amino acids long. The CDR3 bases are TGTGCCAGCACCTTGGGACTAGCGGGAGAAACCGGGGAGCTGTTTTTT. It translates to CASTLGLAGETGELFF.

Of note for this clonotype: A junction boundary mismatches the germline segment, possibly from a read error. The chain joins TRBV28 to TRBJ2-3, with D maybe TRBD1 (6 bases). The CDR3 loop spans 13 amino acids. The V gene's germline CDR1 is MDHEN and CDR2 SYDVKM. CDR3 residues: CASSLSLGRGKSF. CDR3 nucleotides: TGTGCCAGCAGTTTATCCCTCGGCAGGGGAAAGAGTTTT. Full variable domain (remainder filled in from reference TRBV28 and TRBJ2-3): DVKVTQSSRYLVKRTGEKVFLECVQDMDHENMFWYRQDPGLGLRLIYFSYDVKMKEKGDIPEGYSVSREKKERFSLILESASTNQTSMYLCASSLSLGRGKSFGPGTRLTVL.

This clonotype was counted at least ten times. The chain recombines TRBV27 with TRBJ1-2; TRBD1 matches 7 bases. This CDR3 comprises 17 residues. V lost 5 bases and J lost 3; bases outside the gene matches: 15. CDR1 is MNHEY and CDR2 is SMNVEV in the germline V gene (reference sequence). The CDR3 here is CASSPYRGEGIHYGYTF. CDR3 DNA sequence: TGTGCCAGCAGTCCCTACAGGGGAGAGGGTATTCACTATGGCTACACCTTC.

There are a few counts of this clonotype. V and J are TRBV29-1 and TRBJ2-4; 7 bases align to TRBD1. This CDR3 spans 14 amino acids. Germline trimming cut 6 bases from V and 2 bases from J; bases unmatched to any gene: 7. Looked up from germline, CDR1 is SQVTM and CDR2 is ANQGSEA. Here the CDR3 reads CSVTGDGPKNIQYF. The CDR3 DNA reads TGCAGCGTCACAGGGGACGGGCCCAAAAACATTCAGTACTTC.

This clonotype came up many times. The J gene is TRBJ2-1, the V gene TRBV7-3; 16 positions agree with TRBD2. V shed 5 bases, J shed 10 bases, and the junction held 2 bases outside the gene matches. This CDR3 contains 14 residues. Germline-derived CDR1 and CDR2 are SGHTA and FQGTGA. DNA of the CDR3: TGTGCCAGCAGCACGGGACTAGCGGGAGGGGAGCAGTTCTTC. Its protein is CASSTGLAGGEQFF.

In this sample, this clonotype turned up a few times. The rearrangement uses TRBV27 and TRBJ1-5, with D possibly matching TRBD1 (6 bases). V was shortened by 10 bases and J by 3 bases, with 19 bases between the two germline ends. The germline gives CDR1 MNHEY, CDR2 SMNVEV (reference sequence). The CDR3 is 15 amino acids. CDR3 coding DNA: TGTGCCACCAGGGAGGTCGGGGGGGCCAATCAGCCCCAGCATTTT. The encoded protein is CATREVGGANQPQHF.

This clonotype was seen repeatedly, ten times or more. The chain joins TRBV2 to TRBJ2-5; D uncertain. The CDR3 consists of 11 residues. Germline loops: CDR1 SNHLY, CDR2 FYNNEI. V dropped 4 bases and J dropped 2 bases, with 2 bases sitting between them. This CDR3 is CASSVQETQYF. CDR3 nucleotide sequence: TGTGCCAGCAGTGTTCAAGAGACCCAGTACTTC. The variable domain in full, completed from reference TRBV2 and TRBJ2-5, reads EPEVTQTPSHQVTQMGQEVILRCVPISNHLYFYWYRQILGQKVEFLVSFYNNEISEKSEIFDDQFSVERPDGSNFTLKIRSTKLEDSAMYFCASSVQETQYFGPGTRLLVL.

The sample holds a few counts of this clonotype. The V call is TRBV5-1, the J call TRBJ2-7, with 12 nucleotides matching TRBD2. J gave up 5 bases and V 0 bases, and 3 bases lay outside the gene matches. This CDR3 has 15 residues. The V gene's germline CDR1 is SGHRS and CDR2 YFSETQ. CDR3 DNA: TGCGCCAGCAGCTTGGTGACTAGCGGGAGCAACGAGCAGTACTTC. Residues: CASSLVTSGSNEQYF.

Details on this clonotype: A read error may account for a junction end that differs from germline. The chain is built from TRBV27 and TRBJ2-3; 9 nucleotides match TRBD1. CDR3 size: 14 residues. CDR1 is MNHEY, CDR2 SMNVEV, per germline (reference sequence). In DNA form, the CDR3 reads TGTGCCACTTATACAGGGGGCTACACAGATATGCAGTATTTT. Amino acids: CATYTGGYTDMQYF.

This clonotype was observed at least ten times. The chain has TRBV29-1 and TRBJ1-5; D gene unclear. The germline V and J ends were trimmed by 6 bases and 10 bases, with 7 bases remaining between them. CDR3 length: 9 amino acids. The germline gives CDR1 SQVTM, CDR2 ANQGSEA. The CDR3 DNA sequence: TGCAGCGTCCCAGTACCCCAGCATTTT. It yields the protein CSVPVPQHF.